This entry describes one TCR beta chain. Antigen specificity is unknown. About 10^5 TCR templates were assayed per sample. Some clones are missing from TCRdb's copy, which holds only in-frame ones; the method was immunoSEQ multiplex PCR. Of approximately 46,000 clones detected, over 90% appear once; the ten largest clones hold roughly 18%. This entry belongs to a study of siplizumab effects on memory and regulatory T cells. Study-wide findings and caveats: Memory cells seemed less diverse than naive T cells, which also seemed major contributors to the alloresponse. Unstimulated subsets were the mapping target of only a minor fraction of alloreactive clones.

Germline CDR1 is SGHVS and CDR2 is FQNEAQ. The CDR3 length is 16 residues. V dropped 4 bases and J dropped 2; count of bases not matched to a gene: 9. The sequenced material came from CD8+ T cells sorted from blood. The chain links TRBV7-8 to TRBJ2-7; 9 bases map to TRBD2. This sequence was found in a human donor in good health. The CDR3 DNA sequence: TGTGCCAGCAGCTCCCGTTGGCGGGAGGGCGCCTACGAGCAGTACTTC. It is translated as CASSSRWREGAYEQYF. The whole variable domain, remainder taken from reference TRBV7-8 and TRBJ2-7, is GAGVSQSPRYKVAKRGQDVALRCDPISGHVSLFWYQQALGQGPEFLTYFQNEAQLDKSGLPSDRFFAERPEGSVSTLKIQRTQQEDSAVYLCASSSRWREGAYEQYFGPGTRLTVT.